What follows are 13 T cell receptor beta chains derived from one specimen sequenced in a study of blood T cell repertoires in COVID-19. Assay used: immunoSEQ multiplex PCR; TCRdb lists only in-frame clones, some missing. The sample includes approximately 250,000 clones, about 90% of them seen just once. Sequencing was carried out using peripheral blood. Receptors originate from a woman in her seventies with COVID-19, enrolled during active disease.

This clone was seen only a few times. The chain carries TRBV9 and TRBJ1-1, with D tentatively TRBD1 (5 bases). There are 13 residues in the CDR3. Germline values: CDR1 SGDLS, CDR2 YYNGEE. The V and J ends lost 4 bases and 7 bases respectively, with 14 bases between them. CDR3 loop: CASSLGTQDEAFF. The CDR3 DNA follows: TGTGCCAGCAGCCTCGGGACTCAGGATGAAGCTTTCTTT.

This chain connects TRBV24-1 to TRBJ2-1, with D possibly being TRBD1 (6 bases). Trimming left V 4 bases short and J 10 bases short, with 19 bases between. Germline V lookup: CDR1 KGHDR, CDR2 SFDVKD. CDR3 length: 15 residues. This CDR3 is CATSEFPGVGEEQFF. The CDR3 DNA sequence: TGTGCCACCAGTGAATTCCCAGGGGTAGGAGAAGAGCAGTTCTTC.

This chain links TRBV21-1 with TRBJ1-2; the D segment call TRBD1 is taken from the table without a DNA check. TRBV21-1 is annotated as a pseudogene. The CDR3 covers 19 residues. CDR3: CASSKGRKGRGRVGYGYTF. The CDR3 DNA is TGTGCCAGCAGCAAAGGGCGGAAGGGCAGGGGACGAGTCGGCTATGGCTACACCTTC.

V is TRBV13 and J is TRBJ2-3; D not certain. The V gene lost 4 bases and the J gene lost 2 bases, with 7 bases spanning the gap. Germline V gene data show CDR1 as PRHDT and CDR2 as FYEKMQ (reference sequence). This CDR3 has 13 residues. The DNA for the CDR3 is TGTGCCAGCAGCTCCTTCTCCACAGATACGCAGTATTTT. Encoded protein: CASSSFSTDTQYF. The full variable domain, its missing parts supplied by reference TRBV13 and TRBJ2-3, is AAGVIQSPRHLIKEKRETATLKCYPIPRHDTVYWYQQGPGQDPQFLISFYEKMQSDKGSIPDRFSAQQFSDYHSELNMSSLELGDSALYFCASSSFSTDTQYFGPGTRLTVL.

The V gene is TRBV6-1, the J gene TRBJ1-2; no definite D call. Germline assignment: CDR1 MNHNS and CDR2 SASEGT. This CDR3 is built from 14 residues. Trimming stripped 2 bases from V and 1 base from J, with 8 bases between. In DNA form, the CDR3 reads TGTGCCAGCAGTGAAATGGGCCGTAACTATGGCTACACCTTC. Its translation is CASSEMGRNYGYTF.

V gene TRBV9 combines with J gene TRBJ2-1; D perhaps matches TRBD1 (6 bases). The germline V gene has CDR1 SGDLS and CDR2 YYNGEE. V lost 0 bases to trimming and J lost 7 bases, with 11 bases between them. The length of the CDR3 is 14 residues. CDR3 sequence reads: CASSVDPGVNEQFF. The CDR3 DNA reads TGTGCCAGCAGCGTAGACCCAGGGGTGAATGAGCAGTTCTTC.

The chain employs TRBV30 and TRBJ2-1, with TRBD2 identical over 12 bases. The germline gives CDR1 GTSNPN, CDR2 SVGIG (reference sequence). With 5 bases clipped from V and 7 bases from J, the junction kept 6 bases outside the gene matches. The CDR3 totals 14 residues. DNA of the CDR3: TGTGCCTGGGGAAGACTAGCGGGAGAGAATGAGCAGTTCTTC. It specifies CAWGRLAGENEQFF.

The genes are TRBV2 and TRBJ2-7; 9 positions match TRBD1. Germline CDR1 is SNHLY and CDR2 is FYNNEI. Losses at the gene ends were 4 bases for V and 5 bases for J; bases not matched to a gene: 3. This CDR3 is 13 amino acids long. CDR3 in DNA: TGTGCCAGCAGTGGGGACAGGGTCCACGAGCAGTACTTC. Its protein is CASSGDRVHEQYF.

The chain is built from TRBV12-3 or TRBV12-4 and TRBJ1-2; D is perhaps TRBD1 (6 bases). This CDR3 contains 13 residues. V shed 6 bases and J shed 3 bases, with 11 bases lying between them. The CDR3 protein is CASRKDSYYGYTF. CDR3 coding DNA: TGTGCCAGCAGAAAGGACAGCTACTATGGCTACACCTTC.

This clone counts as medium-sized (0.01 to 0.1%). The chain has TRBV6-5 and TRBJ2-7; D uncertain. The CDR3 contains 15 residues. The ends were cut back, 6 bases at V and 1 base at J, with 16 bases in the middle. The germline V gene has CDR1 MNHEY and CDR2 SVGAGI. The CDR3 sequence: CASSPQAFGSYEQYF. The CDR3 DNA reads TGTGCCAGCAGCCCCCAGGCGTTTGGATCCTACGAGCAGTACTTC.

CDR3 protein: CASSQQTNQPQHF. The CDR3 DNA reads TGCGCCAGCAGTCAACAGACTAATCAGCCCCAGCATTTT. The V gene is TRBV4-1, the J gene TRBJ1-5; D call uncertain. Germline CDR1 MGHRA, CDR2 YSYEKL. The V end was cut by 6 bases, the J end by 4 bases, with 10 bases between. There are 13 residues in the CDR3.

The CDR3 sequence is CASSFQNSPLHF. CDR3 nucleotide sequence: TGTGCCAGCAGTTTTCAGAATTCACCCCTCCACTTT. V gene TRBV27 combines with J gene TRBJ1-6; D remains ambiguous. The V end lost 3 bases, the J end lost 7 bases, and 4 bases lay between the germline ends. Germline V gives CDR1 MNHEY, CDR2 SMNVEV (reference sequence). This CDR3 is 12 amino acids long.

The genes are TRBV19 and TRBJ2-7, with 10 bases identical to TRBD1. CDR3 size: 14 residues. The V and J ends lost 6 bases and 7 bases, in that order; junction bases with no gene match: 9. Germline CDR1 is LNHDA and CDR2 is SQIVND (reference sequence). CDR3 coding DNA: TGTGCCAGTAGCCCCGGGACAGGGGTTCGGGAGCAGTACTTC. It is translated as CASSPGTGVREQYF.